Each of the 11 T cell receptor beta chains below was sequenced from the same sample in a study of patients and donors after allogeneic stem cell transplantation. TCRdb analysed the RT-PCR reads with MiXCR anew, one entry per CDR3 protein. This table has about 960,000 distinct CDR3 sequences, roughly 18% appearing once. The sample taken for sequencing was blood, either unsorted or a sorted T cell fraction (not recorded which). Every receptor here comes from a human donor who was either an allogeneic HSCT recipient or a stem cell or donor lymphocyte infusion donor (not recorded which). It is not recorded whose cells these are; they may come from a transplant donor.

The chain joins TRBV12-3 or TRBV12-4 to TRBJ2-6; 7 bases line up with TRBD2. V lost 6 bases, J lost 0 bases, and 5 bases stayed unmatched. The CDR3 consists of 16 residues. CDR3 nucleotide sequence: TGTGCCAGCAGCGTAGCGGGCCGCTCTGGGGCCAACGTCCTGACTTTC. It specifies CASSVAGRSGANVLTF.

The chain couples TRBV12-3 or TRBV12-4 to TRBJ2-3; D gene ambiguous. CDR3 length: 14 residues. V lost 8 bases and J 4 bases, leaving 16 bases between the germline ends. The CDR3 loop is CASRPKGPADTQYF. DNA for the CDR3: TGTGCCAGCCGTCCAAAAGGCCCCGCAGATACGCAGTATTTT.

This chain links TRBV7-9 with TRBJ1-6; possibly TRBD1 for D (6 bases). The CDR3 loop spans 14 amino acids. V was cut by 7 bases and J by 10 bases, with 17 bases left in between. Per germline, CDR1 SEHNR and CDR2 FQNEAQ (reference sequence). This chain's CDR3 is CASIITGQSSPLHF. CDR3 bases: TGTGCCAGCATCATAACCGGACAGTCCTCACCCCTCCACTTT.

This clonotype has ten or more counts. The chain links TRBV6-1 to TRBJ1-1; D unresolved. CDR3 length: 16 residues. The germline V gene has CDR1 MNHNS and CDR2 SASEGT. Trimming took off 5 bases at V and 0 bases at J, with 16 bases between the two ends. CDR3 sequence reads: CASSHGRLPMNTEAFF. CDR3 coding DNA: TGTGCCAGCAGTCACGGACGGCTCCCTATGAACACTGAAGCTTTCTTT.

The chain carries TRBV6-1 and TRBJ2-7; D possibly uses TRBD1 or TRBD2 (5 bases each). Deletions cut 5 bases from V and 3 bases from J, with 11 bases between. The CDR3 sequence is 13 residues long. The V gene's germline CDR1 is MNHNS and CDR2 SASEGT. CDR3 in amino acids: CASSPGARYEQYF. CDR3 bases: TGTGCCAGCAGTCCCGGGGCTCGCTACGAGCAGTACTTC.

This clonotype has at least ten counts. V gene TRBV9 combines with J gene TRBJ2-2; D call uncertain. Germline-derived CDR1 and CDR2 are SGDLS and YYNGEE. Trimming took 1 base from V and 1 from J, leaving 8 bases between them. The CDR3 is 15 amino acids. CDR3 in DNA: TGTGCCAGCAGCGTATTAATGGGGAACACCGGGGAGCTGTTTTTT. It encodes CASSVLMGNTGELFF.

The rearrangement uses TRBV7-2 and TRBJ1-2; 7 nucleotides agree with TRBD1. V shed 0 bases and J 3 bases; nucleotides not matched to a gene: 4. The germline V gene encodes CDR1 SGHTA and CDR2 FQGNSA. This CDR3 comprises 15 residues. CDR3 region: CASSLAGGQDYGYTF. CDR3 DNA: TGTGCCAGCAGCTTAGCGGGCGGACAGGACTATGGCTACACCTTC.

The CDR3 loop reads CASSLRSGVEQFF. For the CDR3, the DNA is TGTGCCAGCAGCTTGAGGTCTGGAGTTGAGCAGTTCTTC. The J gene is TRBJ2-1, the V gene TRBV5-6; D uncertain. Germline loops: CDR1 SGHDT, CDR2 YYEEEE. V was shortened by 1 base and J by 9 bases, with 11 bases between the two germline ends. The CDR3 is 13 amino acids.

This chain links TRBV7-2 with TRBJ2-7; D gene unclear. The CDR3 contains 15 residues. V lost 2 bases, J lost 4 bases, and 15 bases lay in between. Germline CDR1 and CDR2: SGHTA and FQGNSA. CDR3 sequence (DNA): TGTGCCAGCAGCTTATGGGTGGCCGTCAATTACGAGCAGTACTTC. Protein product: CASSLWVAVNYEQYF.

The chain joins TRBV12-3 or TRBV12-4 to TRBJ1-5; TRBD1 agrees at 7 bases. The CDR3 has 16 amino acids. J lost 7 bases, V lost 6 bases, and 15 bases had no gene match. The CDR3 reads CASSSSYQGEVQPQHF. The DNA for the CDR3 is TGTGCCAGCAGCTCTTCTTATCAGGGGGAGGTCCAGCCCCAGCATTTT.

V and J are TRBV6-1 and TRBJ1-5; 12 bases agree with TRBD1. The J segment lost 6 bases and the V segment lost 7 bases, leaving 7 bases of the junction unmatched. The CDR3 loop spans 15 amino acids. Germline V gene data show CDR1 as MNHNS and CDR2 as SASEGT. The DNA of the CDR3 is TGTGCCAGCAATGCCGGGACAGGGGGCAGTCAGCCCCAGCATTTT. The encoded protein is CASNAGTGGSQPQHF.